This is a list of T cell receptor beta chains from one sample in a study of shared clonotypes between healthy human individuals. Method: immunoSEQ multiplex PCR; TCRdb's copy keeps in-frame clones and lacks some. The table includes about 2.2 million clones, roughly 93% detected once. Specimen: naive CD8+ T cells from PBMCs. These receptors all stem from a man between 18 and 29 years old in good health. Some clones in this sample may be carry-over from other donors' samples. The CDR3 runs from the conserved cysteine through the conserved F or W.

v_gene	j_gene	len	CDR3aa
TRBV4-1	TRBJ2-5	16	CASSQQGHRSQETQYF
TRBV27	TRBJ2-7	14	CASGTGTGWNEQYF
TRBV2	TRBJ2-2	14	CASSEKGGAGELFF
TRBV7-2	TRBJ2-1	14	CASSPQSSYNEQFF
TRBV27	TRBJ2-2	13	CASTKWGTGELFF
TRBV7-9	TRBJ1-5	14	CASSSLSGDQPQHF
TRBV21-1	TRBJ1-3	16	CASSKARGLSGNTIYF
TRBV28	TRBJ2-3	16	CASSPRQGWVTDTQYF
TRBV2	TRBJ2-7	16	CASSESREREGNEQYF
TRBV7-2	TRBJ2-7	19	CASTHQGALVAGGSYEQYF
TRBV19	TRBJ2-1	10	CASLGAQQFF
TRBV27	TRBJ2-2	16	CASSFLGAGATGELFF
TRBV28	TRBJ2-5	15	CASSLGQGAEETQYF
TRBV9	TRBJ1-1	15	CASSVDSRLNTEAFF
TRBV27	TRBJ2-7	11	CASRQGWEQYF
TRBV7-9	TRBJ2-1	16	CASSFPPGEAYNEQFF
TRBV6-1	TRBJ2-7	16	CASSEVWEGPSYEQYF
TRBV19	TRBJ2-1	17	CASSLWAGGRDWNEQFF
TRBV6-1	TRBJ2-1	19	CASSEAPSGRTSSYNEQFF
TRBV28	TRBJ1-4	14	CASSFVTPWEKLFF
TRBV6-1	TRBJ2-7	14	CASSELQNSYEQYF
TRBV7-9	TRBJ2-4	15	CASGSGGGAKNIQYF